This TCR beta chain originates from a study of T cells after yellow fever vaccination. Study-wide results and limits: Clones that expanded after primary vaccination mostly reappeared after the booster (96% CD4, roughly 90% CD8).

This clonotype was detected ten times or more. What it recognizes is unknown. The ends were cut back, 2 bases at V and 6 bases at J, with 8 bases in the middle. The CDR3 extends over 13 amino acids. Germline V gene data show CDR1 as SGHTA and CDR2 as FQGNSA. TCR cDNA was made by 5'RACE template switching, adding a universal primer site and UMIs. From the 5' RACE reads, TCRdb called clonotypes with MiXCR, one entry per CDR3 protein. The sample consists of around 140,000 distinct CDR3 sequences, roughly 8.2% of them appearing once. The chain couples TRBV7-2 to TRBJ2-1; D remains ambiguous. This specimen was CD4+ T cells sorted from PBMCs, taken 5 days after the yellow fever booster vaccination. The source is a man under 40 who received the YFV17D yellow fever vaccine. CDR3 protein: CASSLQWGNEQFF. DNA of the CDR3: TGTGCCAGCAGCTTACAGTGGGGCAATGAGCAGTTCTTC.